This T cell receptor (beta chain) was captured by sequencing in a study of OX40 agonist ivuxolimab in advanced cancers. Study-level background: Antecedent anti-PD-1, anti-PD-L1 or anti-CTLA-4 therapy was permissible, with under 50% having received some.

V shed 6 bases and J 4 bases; nucleotides not matched to a gene: 11. CDR3 length: 16 amino acids. The germline gives CDR1 SGHTA, CDR2 FQGNSA. Method: immunoSEQ multiplex PCR; TCRdb's copy keeps in-frame clones and lacks some. The profile shows 53,000 or so clones, around 86% of them singletons. Regarding the study as a whole: Mean expanded clone counts were higher in CD8+ than CD4+ T cells.

As concerns this clone: Antigen specificity is unknown.

Individuals having autoimmune disease history or systemic immunosuppression were not enrolled. The sequence came from an adult with an advanced solid tumor such as melanoma, head and neck, liver or kidney cancer. The J gene is TRBJ2-3, the V gene TRBV7-2; 9 nucleotides line up with TRBD2. Specimen: CD4+ or CD8+ T cells sorted from blood, collected in a trial of the OX40 agonist ivuxolimab. The CDR3 DNA follows: TGTGCCAGCAGTTTGACCTTCGCGGGAGGGGCAGATACGCAGTATTTT. Translated, it gives CASSLTFAGGADTQYF.